This entry concerns a single TCR beta chain. The antigen remains undetermined. With 60 Vbeta and 13 Jbeta primers, the PCR was carried out. Generated by immunoSEQ multiplex PCR, the TCRdb table keeps only in-frame clones and is missing some. The repertoire holds around 130,000 clones, with about three quarters as singletons. These data belong to a study of cytomegalovirus exposure and HLA in healthy donors. Study results and caveats: In a later analysis, CMV-associated beta chains were mostly HLA-associated, it appeared. Most subjects had HLA-A and HLA-B alleles reportedly predicted accurately by TCR beta sequences. Earlier results showed most TCR beta V segments being productive about 87% or about 30% of the time. Cytomegalovirus status was reportedly diagnosed by the classifier with high specificity and sensitivity.

This CDR3 contains 14 residues. Germline loops: CDR1 SGHAT, CDR2 FQDESV (reference sequence). Trimming took off 5 bases at V and 6 bases at J, with 16 bases between the two ends. The TCR was taken from a woman in her twenties or thirties in good health and CMV-seronegative. The chain recombines TRBV11-1 with TRBJ1-1, with D hard to call. The sequencing input was PBMCs. CDR3 bases: TGTGCCAGCAGCACACGCCCCGGGAGAGCTGAAGCTTTCTTT. Amino acid sequence: CASSTRPGRAEAFF.